One and the same sample provided the 19 T cell receptor beta chains below, sequenced in a study of cytomegalovirus exposure and HLA in healthy donors. This table comes from immunoSEQ multiplex PCR, and its TCRdb copy is limited to in-frame clones, with some not included. This sample has roughly 90,000 clones, with around 85% found just once. The sequenced material came from PBMCs. All receptors come from a man between 18 and 35 years old in good health and CMV-seropositive.

The J gene is TRBJ1-2, the V gene TRBV5-1, with a weak D call TRBD1 (5 bases). Trimming left V 0 bases short and J 4 bases short, with 10 bases between. Germline values: CDR1 SGHRS, CDR2 YFSETQ. The CDR3 runs to 14 residues. As DNA, the CDR3 is TGCGCCAGCAGCTTGGGGGGCTCGACCTATGGCTACACCTTC. This translates into CASSLGGSTYGYTF.

The chain links TRBV6-1 to TRBJ2-3; 7 nucleotides agree with TRBD2. The CDR3 loop spans 14 amino acids. J lost 3 bases, V lost 8 bases, and 8 bases had no gene match. Germline V CDR1 and CDR2: MNHNS, SASEGT. CDR3 sequence (DNA): TGTGCCAGCCCGGGACTAACTGGGACAGATACGCAGTATTTT. It translates to CASPGLTGTDTQYF.

This clone appeared once. The CDR3 bases are TGTGCCAGCTCACCGCAAGGGAGGAACTATGGCTACACCTTC. Amino acids: CASSPQGRNYGYTF. The V call is TRBV18, the J call TRBJ1-2; D is uncertain. The CDR3 has 14 residues. From germline, CDR1 is KGHSH and CDR2 LQKENI. Trimming pared 3 bases from V and 2 bases from J, leaving 10 bases between.

This CDR3 is CAETSGRANSYNEQFF. DNA for the CDR3: TGTGCCGAGACTAGCGGGAGGGCCAACTCCTACAATGAGCAGTTCTTC. The rearrangement links TRBV27 to TRBJ2-1; 14 bases are shared with TRBD2. Germline CDR1 is MNHEY and CDR2 is SMNVEV (reference sequence). The CDR3 is made up of 16 amino acids. The V gene end was trimmed by 11 bases and the J gene end by 0 bases; junction bases not matched to a gene: 6.

The J gene is TRBJ1-4, the V gene TRBV4-2; D possibly corresponds to TRBD1 (5 bases). The germline gives CDR1 LGHNA, CDR2 YNFKEQ. The CDR3 runs to 15 residues. V lost 0 bases, J lost 4 bases, and 9 bases lay in between. CDR3 protein: CASSQEGQRNEKLFF. The CDR3 DNA reads TGTGCCAGCAGCCAAGAGGGGCAGCGTAATGAAAAACTGTTTTTT.

As to this clone: The sample contains more than one DNA sequence encoding this CDR3. The chain joins TRBV18 to TRBJ1-1; D is unresolved. The CDR3 covers 13 residues. With 2 bases removed from V and 2 bases from J, the gap between germline ends came to 6 bases. Germline V CDR1 and CDR2: KGHSH, LQKENI. The CDR3 here is CASSPGQNTEAFF. In DNA, the CDR3 is TGTGCCAGCTCACCAGGCCAAAACACTGAAGCTTTCTTT.

The V gene is TRBV28, the J gene TRBJ2-2; 7 bases agree with TRBD1. After removal of 5 bases from V and 2 bases from J, the junction contained 8 bases not matched to a gene. The CDR3 runs to 16 residues. Germline-derived CDR1 and CDR2 are MDHEN and SYDVKM. CDR3 coding DNA: TGTGCCAGCAGTCAGATGGGACAGATCAACACCGGGGAGCTGTTTTTT. It yields the protein CASSQMGQINTGELFF.

The rearrangement links TRBV7-9 to TRBJ1-2; 8 bases map to TRBD1. The length of the CDR3 is 14 residues. Germline trimming cut 4 bases from V and 4 bases from J; bases unmatched to any gene: 5. The germline V gene encodes CDR1 SEHNR and CDR2 FQNEAQ (reference sequence). For the CDR3, the DNA is TGTGCCAGCAGCTCTGGACAGGGTGTCTATGGCTACACCTTC. Translation gives CASSSGQGVYGYTF.

The chain has TRBV28 and TRBJ1-5; D call uncertain. The CDR3 extends over 14 amino acids. Trimming stripped 5 bases from V and 6 bases from J, with 14 bases between. Germline V gives CDR1 MDHEN, CDR2 SYDVKM. CDR3 DNA sequence: TGTGCCAGCAGTCCTGTCGGTGGTGGTCAGCCCCAGCATTTT. The encoded protein is CASSPVGGGQPQHF.

As DNA, the CDR3 is TGTGCCAGCTCACCAGACGCAGGCTATGGCTACACCTTC. It yields the protein CASSPDAGYGYTF. The chain employs TRBV18 and TRBJ1-2; no definite D call. Germline assignment: CDR1 KGHSH and CDR2 LQKENI. V lost 2 bases, J lost 4 bases, and 8 bases lay in between. This CDR3 is built from 13 residues.

The rearrangement links TRBV7-2 to TRBJ2-1; possible D gene TRBD2, 5 bases. V was clipped by 1 base and J by 1 base, with 14 bases between them. This CDR3 has 17 amino acids. The germline CDR1 and CDR2 sequences are SGHTA and FQGNSA. The CDR3 region is CASSLVWTGSSYNEQFF. The CDR3 bases are TGTGCCAGCAGCTTAGTGTGGACTGGATCTTCCTACAATGAGCAGTTCTTC.

The chain couples TRBV6-5 to TRBJ2-3; D may be TRBD1 (6 bases). Trimming took 8 bases from V and 2 from J, leaving 11 bases between them. This CDR3 is built from 13 residues. Germline assignment: CDR1 MNHEY and CDR2 SVGAGI. CDR3 region: CASRTAHTDTQYF. CDR3 DNA: TGTGCCAGCCGGACAGCTCACACAGATACGCAGTATTTT.

The chain has TRBV5-4 and TRBJ1-2; a possible D gene is TRBD1 (5 bases). The CDR3 contains 13 residues. Between the trimmed V and J ends, which lost 3 bases and 6 bases, there was a span of 12 bases. Germline V lookup: CDR1 SGHNT, CDR2 YYREEE (reference sequence). The CDR3 loop is CASSWRDGNGYTF. CDR3 DNA: TGTGCCAGCAGCTGGAGGGACGGGAATGGCTACACCTTC.

The chain couples TRBV30 to TRBJ2-3; D is perhaps TRBD2 (5 bases). CDR1 GTSNPN and CDR2 SVGIG come from the germline V gene (reference sequence). The CDR3 length is 13 residues. Trimming took 0 bases from V and 2 from J, leaving 6 bases between them. The CDR3 is CAWSVDFTDTQYF. The CDR3 nucleotides read TGTGCCTGGAGTGTGGACTTCACAGATACGCAGTATTTT. Variable domain in full (rest from reference TRBV30 and TRBJ2-3): SQTIHQWPATLVQPVGSPLSLECTVEGTSNPNLYWYRQAAGRGLQLLFYSVGIGQISSEVPQNLSASRPQDRQFILSSKKLLLSDSGFYLCAWSVDFTDTQYFGPGTRLTVL.

V and J are TRBV19 and TRBJ2-1; 12 bases line up with TRBD2. Germline V gene lookup returns CDR1 LNHDA and CDR2 SQIVND (reference sequence). The CDR3 runs 18 residues. V gave up 7 bases and J gave up 0 bases; unmatched junction bases: 10. The DNA of the CDR3 is TGTGCCAGTAAGGGTCTAGCGGGAGGGACCGGCTCCTACAATGAGCAGTTCTTC. Its translation is CASKGLAGGTGSYNEQFF.

This chain connects TRBV27 to TRBJ2-3, with TRBD1 as a possible D gene (6 bases). Germline-derived CDR1 and CDR2 are MNHEY and SMNVEV (reference sequence). CDR3 size: 18 residues. Trimming pared 3 bases from V and 0 bases from J, leaving 19 bases between. In DNA, the CDR3 is TGTGCCAGCAGTTTCGACCCTTTAAAGGACAGTAGCACAGATACGCAGTATTTT. As protein: CASSFDPLKDSSTDTQYF.

The chain recombines TRBV2 with TRBJ1-5; 7 nucleotides agree with TRBD1. The CDR3 contains 17 residues. Per germline, CDR1 SNHLY and CDR2 FYNNEI. V gave up 0 bases and J gave up 1 base; unmatched junction bases: 6. The CDR3 DNA follows: TGTGCCAGCAGTGAAGCCATAGGGGGCAACAGCAATCAGCCCCAGCATTTT. Translating it yields CASSEAIGGNSNQPQHF.

This rearrangement joins TRBV6-1 to TRBJ1-4; no firm D call. This CDR3 is 16 amino acids long. Trimming pared 1 base from V and 5 bases from J, leaving 14 bases between. The germline gives CDR1 MNHNS, CDR2 SASEGT. CDR3 loop: CASSEDQQVGNEKLFF. The CDR3 bases are TGTGCCAGCAGTGAAGATCAGCAGGTTGGAAATGAAAAACTGTTTTTT.

In its sample, this clone was seen a few times. The chain joins TRBV5-1 to TRBJ1-1; D is perhaps TRBD1 (6 bases). This CDR3 has 15 amino acids. Trimming pared 1 base from V and 3 bases from J, leaving 13 bases between. Germline loops: CDR1 SGHRS, CDR2 YFSETQ. The CDR3 DNA sequence: TGCGCCAGCAGCTTGTTAACAGGGAAATACACTGAAGCTTTCTTT. Translating it yields CASSLLTGKYTEAFF.